This T cell receptor beta chain came from a study of cytomegalovirus exposure and HLA in healthy donors. Study findings and constraints: When analyzed later, a missense DCLRE1C variant was found to be linked to TCR beta V- and J-gene trimming. Several top significant clusters appeared, in a later analysis, to be linked to common viral pathogens.

The V end lost 3 bases, the J end lost 2 bases, and 7 bases lay between the germline ends. The germline gives CDR1 MGHRA, CDR2 YSYEKL. The CDR3 runs 13 residues. Of note for this clone: Its target is not known.

With 60 Vbeta and 13 Jbeta primers, the PCR was carried out. Only in-frame clones appear in the TCRdb table, and some are missing; sequencing was by immunoSEQ multiplex PCR. Of about 150,000 clones in the sample, approximately 80% are singletons; the top ten hold roughly 12%. V gene TRBV4-1 combines with J gene TRBJ1-1; the D is unclear. Source material: PBMCs. The sequence came from a man under 40 in good health and CMV-seropositive. The CDR3: CASSQSPNTEAFF. For the CDR3, the DNA is TGCGCCAGCAGCCAGAGTCCTAACACTGAAGCTTTCTTT.